These T cell receptor beta chains were read from a single sample in a study of cytomegalovirus exposure and HLA in healthy donors. The table came from immunoSEQ multiplex PCR; TCRdb's copy has only in-frame clones and leaves some out. In total, the table holds tens of thousands of clones. Sequencing was carried out using PBMCs. All receptors derive from a man over 45 in good health and CMV-seronegative. The CDR3 runs from the conserved cysteine through the conserved F or W. The order of the fields is CDR3 protein, CDR3 DNA, V gene, J gene, D gene. The D gene is left open where the match is weak.

cdr3_aa: CASKRTVTNEKLFF
cdr3_nt: TGTGCCAGCAAACGGACAGTGACTAATGAAAAACTGTTTTTT
v_call: TRBV6-4
j_call: TRBJ1-4
d_call: NA

cdr3_aa: CASSVRDRYNEQFF
cdr3_nt: TGTGCCAGCAGCGTAAGGGACAGATACAATGAGCAGTTCTTC
v_call: TRBV9
j_call: TRBJ2-1
d_call: TRBD1

cdr3_aa: CASSLDQGGTSSYNEQFF
cdr3_nt: TGTGCCAGCAGCTTAGATCAGGGGGGAACCAGCTCCTACAATGAGCAGTTCTTC
v_call: TRBV11-3
j_call: TRBJ2-1
d_call: NA

cdr3_aa: CTSRGRDAGNQPQHF
cdr3_nt: TGCACCAGCAGGGGGAGGGATGCGGGCAATCAGCCCCAGCATTTT
v_call: TRBV1
j_call: TRBJ1-5
d_call: NA

cdr3_aa: CASSLAFGLAGYYEQYF
cdr3_nt: TGTGCCAGCAGCTTAGCGTTCGGACTAGCGGGGTATTACGAGCAGTACTTC
v_call: TRBV11-2
j_call: TRBJ2-7
d_call: TRBD2

cdr3_aa: CASSRDRFGSPLHF
cdr3_nt: TGTGCCAGCAGTCGGGACAGATTCGGCTCACCCCTCCACTTT
v_call: TRBV6-1
j_call: TRBJ1-6
d_call: TRBD1

cdr3_aa: CASSIQSNTEAFF
cdr3_nt: TGTGCCAGCAGTATCCAGTCGAACACTGAAGCTTTCTTT
v_call: TRBV6-5
j_call: TRBJ1-1
d_call: NA

cdr3_aa: CASSMEAGANVLTF
cdr3_nt: TGTGCCAGTAGTATGGAGGCGGGGGCCAACGTCCTGACTTTC
v_call: TRBV19
j_call: TRBJ2-6
d_call: NA

cdr3_aa: CASSYGGTVNTGELFF
cdr3_nt: TGTGCCAGCAGTTACGGCGGGACTGTGAACACCGGGGAGCTGTTTTTT
v_call: TRBV6-6
j_call: TRBJ2-2
d_call: NA

cdr3_aa: CSVVEGHKNTEAFF
cdr3_nt: TGCAGCGTTGTAGAGGGACACAAGAACACTGAAGCTTTCTTT
v_call: TRBV29-1
j_call: TRBJ1-1
d_call: NA

cdr3_aa: CASRTGQGYEQYF
cdr3_nt: TGTGCCAGCAGAACGGGACAGGGCTACGAGCAGTACTTC
v_call: TRBV6-1
j_call: TRBJ2-7
d_call: TRBD1

cdr3_aa: CASSKQGRDEAFF
cdr3_nt: TGTGCCAGCAGTAAACAGGGACGAGATGAAGCTTTCTTT
v_call: TRBV6-4
j_call: TRBJ1-1
d_call: NA

cdr3_aa: CASSLDRGIGIQYF
cdr3_nt: TGTGCCAGCTCACTGGACAGGGGCATAGGCATTCAGTACTTC
v_call: TRBV18
j_call: TRBJ2-4
d_call: TRBD1

cdr3_aa: CASSPYPKRGSTDTQYF
cdr3_nt: TGTGCCAGCAGCCCTTACCCCAAGCGGGGCAGCACAGATACGCAGTATTTT
v_call: TRBV5-4
j_call: TRBJ2-3
d_call: TRBD2

cdr3_aa: CASSPGHHSNQPQHF
cdr3_nt: TGTGCCAGCAGCCCGGGACATCATAGCAATCAGCCCCAGCATTTT
v_call: TRBV6-1
j_call: TRBJ1-5
d_call: NA

cdr3_aa: CASSPRQGLAKNIQYF
cdr3_nt: TGTGCCAGCAGCCCGAGACAGGGACTAGCCAAAAACATTCAGTACTTC
v_call: TRBV28
j_call: TRBJ2-4
d_call: NA

cdr3_aa: CASSYSLGRGSPLHF
cdr3_nt: TGTGCCAGCAGTTACTCCCTAGGGAGGGGTTCACCCCTCCACTTT
v_call: TRBV6-5
j_call: TRBJ1-6
d_call: NA

cdr3_aa: CASSLASSSGELFF
cdr3_nt: TGCGCCAGCAGCTTGGCCTCGTCCTCCGGGGAGCTGTTTTTT
v_call: TRBV5-1
j_call: TRBJ2-2
d_call: NA

cdr3_aa: CSVGTGGELAYGYTF
cdr3_nt: TGCAGCGTTGGGACAGGGGGCGAGCTAGCCTATGGCTACACCTTC
v_call: TRBV29-1
j_call: TRBJ1-2
d_call: TRBD1

cdr3_aa: CASSQDRGQGQNQYF
cdr3_nt: TGCGCCAGCAGCCAAGATAGGGGACAGGGCCAGAACCAGTACTTC
v_call: TRBV4-1
j_call: TRBJ2-5
d_call: TRBD1

cdr3_aa: CASSVQGAYEQYF
cdr3_nt: TGCGCCAGCAGTGTACAGGGGGCCTACGAGCAGTACTTC
v_call: TRBV10-1
j_call: TRBJ2-7
d_call: TRBD1

cdr3_aa: CACRDRGPTYEQYF
cdr3_nt: TGTGCCTGTCGGGACAGGGGGCCCACCTACGAGCAGTACTTC
v_call: TRBV19
j_call: TRBJ2-7
d_call: TRBD1

cdr3_aa: CASTPTGGKGEGYTF
cdr3_nt: TGCGCCAGCACCCCTACGGGGGGGAAGGGAGAAGGCTACACCTTC
v_call: TRBV5-1
j_call: TRBJ1-2
d_call: NA

cdr3_aa: CATRPTSTVNEKLFF
cdr3_nt: TGTGCCACCAGACCGACCTCGACTGTTAATGAAAAACTGTTTTTT
v_call: TRBV15
j_call: TRBJ1-4
d_call: NA

cdr3_aa: CASSRVLFPGETQYF
cdr3_nt: TGTGCCAGCAGCCGAGTTTTGTTCCCAGGGGAGACCCAGTACTTC
v_call: TRBV14
j_call: TRBJ2-5
d_call: NA

cdr3_aa: CATGDWGSGANVLTF
cdr3_nt: TGTGCCACCGGGGATTGGGGCTCTGGGGCCAACGTCCTGACTTTC
v_call: TRBV27
j_call: TRBJ2-6
d_call: NA

cdr3_aa: CASSTSRQAGSNQPQHF
cdr3_nt: TGTGCCAGCAGCACAAGCCGGCAGGCTGGGAGCAATCAGCCCCAGCATTTT
v_call: TRBV2
j_call: TRBJ1-5
d_call: NA

cdr3_aa: CASGLKSYEQYF
cdr3_nt: TGTGCCAGCGGCTTAAAGTCCTACGAGCAGTACTTC
v_call: TRBV28
j_call: TRBJ2-7
d_call: NA

cdr3_aa: CASSVGIDSNQPQHF
cdr3_nt: TGTGCCAGCAGCGTAGGCATAGATAGCAATCAGCCCCAGCATTTT
v_call: TRBV9
j_call: TRBJ1-5
d_call: NA

cdr3_aa: CASSLYRAYEQYF
cdr3_nt: TGTGCCAGCAGTTTATACAGGGCCTACGAGCAGTACTTC
v_call: TRBV27
j_call: TRBJ2-7
d_call: NA

cdr3_aa: CASSIAGGRREKLFF
cdr3_nt: TGTGCCAGTAGTATAGCAGGGGGCCGGAGAGAAAAACTGTTTTTT
v_call: TRBV19
j_call: TRBJ1-4
d_call: TRBD1

cdr3_aa: CASSGQGTSPLHF
cdr3_nt: TGTGCCAGCAGTGGACAGGGGACTTCACCCCTCCACTTT
v_call: TRBV2
j_call: TRBJ1-6
d_call: TRBD1

cdr3_aa: CAWSGQGGLGEQYF
cdr3_nt: TGTGCCTGGAGCGGACAAGGGGGATTAGGGGAGCAGTACTTC
v_call: TRBV30
j_call: TRBJ2-7
d_call: NA

cdr3_aa: CASSYSGATGDSPLHF
cdr3_nt: TGTGCCAGCAGTTACTCGGGGGCCACTGGGGACTCACCCCTCCACTTT
v_call: TRBV6-5
j_call: TRBJ1-6
d_call: NA

cdr3_aa: CASSDRDRNSPLHF
cdr3_nt: TGTGCCAGCAGTGATCGGGACAGAAATTCACCCCTCCACTTT
v_call: TRBV6-1
j_call: TRBJ1-6
d_call: TRBD1

cdr3_aa: CASSTGVTNEKLFF
cdr3_nt: TGTGCCAGCAGTACGGGAGTAACTAATGAAAAACTGTTTTTT
v_call: TRBV28
j_call: TRBJ1-4
d_call: NA

cdr3_aa: CASSLRGQGNQLQHF
cdr3_nt: TGTGCCAGCAGTTTAAGGGGACAGGGCAATCAGCTCCAGCATTTT
v_call: TRBV28
j_call: TRBJ1-5
d_call: TRBD1

cdr3_aa: CASSFYRGTGELFF
cdr3_nt: TGTGCCAGCAGCTTCTACAGGGGAACCGGGGAGCTGTTTTTT
v_call: TRBV7-3
j_call: TRBJ2-2
d_call: TRBD1

cdr3_aa: CASSVDIKYEQYF
cdr3_nt: TGTGCCAGCAGCGTCGACATAAAATACGAGCAGTACTTC
v_call: TRBV9
j_call: TRBJ2-7
d_call: NA

cdr3_aa: CASSQGQEYGYTF
cdr3_nt: TGTGCCAGCTCACAAGGACAGGAATATGGCTACACCTTC
v_call: TRBV18
j_call: TRBJ1-2
d_call: TRBD1

cdr3_aa: CASRRDYNEQFF
cdr3_nt: TGTGCCAGCAGGAGGGACTACAATGAGCAGTTCTTC
v_call: TRBV6-5
j_call: TRBJ2-1
d_call: NA

cdr3_aa: CASRREELSTGELFF
cdr3_nt: TGTGCCAGCAGAAGGGAGGAATTAAGCACCGGGGAGCTGTTTTTT
v_call: TRBV6-6
j_call: TRBJ2-2
d_call: NA

cdr3_aa: CASRDILYEQYF
cdr3_nt: TGTGCCAGCCGGGACATACTTTACGAGCAGTACTTC
v_call: TRBV6-1
j_call: TRBJ2-7
d_call: NA

cdr3_aa: CASSLVNVGAEAFF
cdr3_nt: TGTGCCAGCAGCTTAGTGAATGTTGGGGCAGAAGCTTTCTTT
v_call: TRBV7-8
j_call: TRBJ1-1
d_call: NA

cdr3_aa: CASTRTGFVNEQFF
cdr3_nt: TGTGCCAGCACCCGGACAGGGTTTGTAAATGAGCAGTTCTTC
v_call: TRBV9
j_call: TRBJ2-1
d_call: TRBD1

cdr3_aa: CASSPYDRNEKLFF
cdr3_nt: TGTGCCAGCTCACCATACGACAGAAATGAAAAACTGTTTTTT
v_call: TRBV18
j_call: TRBJ1-4
d_call: NA

cdr3_aa: CSVETAEAGNTIYF
cdr3_nt: TGCAGCGTTGAAACGGCGGAAGCGGGAAACACCATATATTTT
v_call: TRBV29-1
j_call: TRBJ1-3
d_call: NA

cdr3_aa: CASRRTGTYYTGELFF
cdr3_nt: TGTGCCAGCAGGCGTACCGGGACTTACTACACCGGGGAGCTGTTTTTT
v_call: TRBV6-6
j_call: TRBJ2-2
d_call: NA

cdr3_aa: CASSPDSPGYTF
cdr3_nt: TGCGCCAGCAGCCCTGACAGCCCCGGCTACACCTTC
v_call: TRBV5-1
j_call: TRBJ1-2
d_call: NA

cdr3_aa: CASGPGTSGQETQYF
cdr3_nt: TGTGCCAGCGGACCCGGGACTAGCGGACAAGAGACCCAGTACTTC
v_call: TRBV27
j_call: TRBJ2-5
d_call: TRBD2

cdr3_aa: CASSSPGGAVNTQYF
cdr3_nt: TGCGCCAGCAGCTCGCCAGGGGGCGCGGTAAATACGCAGTATTTT
v_call: TRBV5-1
j_call: TRBJ2-3
d_call: TRBD1

cdr3_aa: CASSSGTMGSPLHF
cdr3_nt: TGCGCCAGCAGCTCAGGGACAATGGGTTCACCCCTCCACTTT
v_call: TRBV5-1
j_call: TRBJ1-6
d_call: NA

cdr3_aa: CASSLPQARAEKLFF
cdr3_nt: TGTGCCAGCAGTTTACCCCAGGCCAGAGCTGAAAAACTGTTTTTT
v_call: TRBV28
j_call: TRBJ1-4
d_call: NA